This TCR beta chain is from a study of OX40 agonist ivuxolimab in advanced cancers. Background on the study: Patients undergoing dose escalation presented with hepatocellular carcinoma, melanoma, renal cell or head and neck cancer. Notes on the study in general: CD8+ T cells averaged more expanded clones than CD4+.

This clone was counted a few times. Its specificity is not known. The repertoire was sequenced with immunoSEQ multiplex PCR; TCRdb's copy has only in-frame clones and lacks some. The sample contains about 70,000 clones, roughly 80% of which appear only once. Source: CD4+ or CD8+ T cells sorted from blood, taken in a trial of the OX40 agonist ivuxolimab. This TCR came from an adult with an advanced solid tumor such as melanoma, head and neck, liver or kidney cancer.

The CDR3 sequence: CASSVLAGGPGANVLTF. The CDR3 region has the DNA TGTGCCAGCAGCGTTCTAGCGGGAGGGCCTGGGGCCAACGTCCTGACTTTC. V and J are TRBV7-2 and TRBJ2-6; 12 nucleotides line up with TRBD2. Germline CDR1 reads SGHTA; CDR2 reads FQGNSA. V was clipped by 5 bases and J by 2 bases; unmatched bases: 4. The length of the CDR3 is 17 residues. The full variable domain, rest sourced from reference TRBV7-2 and TRBJ2-6, is GAGVSQSPSNKVTEKGKDVELRCDPISGHTALYWYRQSLGQGLEFLIYFQGNSAPDKSGLPSDRFSAERTGGSVSTLTIQRTQQEDSAVYLCASSVLAGGPGANVLTFGAGSRLTVL.